This entry lists 13 T cell receptor beta chains sequenced from one sample in a study of OX40 agonist ivuxolimab in advanced cancers. The library was made by the immunoSEQ multiplex PCR assay. What TCRdb holds here is the immuneACCESS table cut down to in-frame rearrangements. Part of the clones is not present; checked against another copy, under half of the missing clones reflect an unresolved V gene, and the others are unexplained. The sample includes tens of thousands of clones, with around 88% observed a single time. 0.5% to 0.6% of the sample belongs to the ten largest clones. The sequencing here drew on CD4+ or CD8+ T cells sorted from blood, taken in a trial of the OX40 agonist ivuxolimab. The source is an adult with an advanced solid tumor such as melanoma, head and neck, liver or kidney cancer.

The V call is TRBV19, the J call TRBJ2-7; possibly TRBD2 for D (6 bases). Trimming removed 5 bases at V and 5 bases at J, with 19 bases between. CDR1 is LNHDA and CDR2 is SQIVND in the germline V gene (reference sequence). CDR3 length equals 15 residues. CDR3 sequence reads: CASSDRDSLDHEQYF. The CDR3 DNA reads as TGTGCCAGTAGTGACCGGGACTCGCTTGACCACGAGCAGTACTTC.

The rearrangement uses TRBV10-2 and TRBJ2-1; 11 bases agree with TRBD2. CDR1 WSHSY and CDR2 SAAADI come from the germline V gene. This CDR3 spans 17 amino acids. Trimming removed 7 bases from V and 8 bases from J; junction bases left unmatched: 16. CDR3 residues: CASTHLAGGLIYDEQFF. The CDR3 DNA sequence: TGCGCCAGCACCCATTTAGCGGGGGGGCTCATTTACGATGAGCAGTTCTTC.

Only one count was recorded for this clone. This sequence joins TRBV20-1 and TRBJ1-2; TRBD1 is a possible D gene (6 bases). The CDR3 has 11 amino acids. The germline V gene has CDR1 DFQATT and CDR2 SNEGSKA (reference sequence). The ends were cut back, 1 base at V and 6 bases at J, with 6 bases in the middle. The CDR3 sequence is CSARAGDGYTF. In DNA, the CDR3 is TGCAGTGCTAGAGCAGGGGATGGCTACACCTTC.

This rearrangement joins TRBV20-1 to TRBJ2-1; unclear D gene. This CDR3 is built from 8 residues. Germline-derived CDR1 and CDR2 are DFQATT and SNEGSKA (reference sequence). The V and J ends lost 4 bases and 8 bases respectively, with 0 bases between them. The DNA for the CDR3 is TGCAGTGCTAATGAGCAGTTCTTC. Translating it yields CSANEQFF.

This clone was counted a single time. CDR3 loop: CASSLGVSNGNEQFF. The CDR3 nucleotides are TGCGCCAGCAGCTTGGGGGTGAGTAACGGCAATGAGCAGTTCTTC. The chain couples TRBV5-1 to TRBJ2-1; D uncertain. CDR1 and CDR2 from the germline V gene are SGHRS and YFSETQ. This CDR3 is 15 amino acids long. Trimming took 0 bases from V and 6 from J, leaving 13 bases between them.

This clone has more than one count but fewer than ten. V is TRBV11-2 and J is TRBJ1-4; D gene uncertain. CDR3 length equals 15 residues. V was trimmed by 4 bases and J by 5 bases, leaving 14 bases between them. Germline CDR1 SGHAT, CDR2 FQNNGV. CDR3 in amino acids: CASSSPRLGNEKLFF. In nucleotides, the CDR3 is TGTGCCAGCAGCTCCCCCAGGTTGGGGAATGAAAAACTGTTTTTT. Full variable domain (rest looked up from reference TRBV11-2 and TRBJ1-4): EAGVAQSPRYKIIEKRQSVAFWCNPISGHATLYWYQQILGQGPKLLIQFQNNGVVDDSQLPKDRFSAERLKGVDSTLKIQPAKLEDSAVYLCASSSPRLGNEKLFFGSGTQLSVL.

This clone was counted a single time. At the DNA level, this CDR3 is encoded by other sequences in the same sample as well. This chain connects TRBV4-1 to TRBJ2-3; 9 positions agree with TRBD2. The CDR3 length is 16 residues. The germline V gene encodes CDR1 MGHRA and CDR2 YSYEKL. J was trimmed by 1 base and V by 5 bases; bases with no gene match: 7. CDR3 in DNA: TGCGCCAGCAGCGCGCTAGCGGGGCGGGGCACAGATACGCAGTATTTT. This translates into CASSALAGRGTDTQYF.

The genes are TRBV2 and TRBJ2-3; the match to TRBD2 covers 7 bases. Germline V CDR1 and CDR2: SNHLY, FYNNEI. This CDR3 spans 14 amino acids. V lost 8 bases to trimming and J lost 4 bases; unmatched junction nucleotides: 9. CDR3 nucleotide sequence: TGTGCCAGCGTGGCGCGGGGGTTCGCAGATACGCAGTATTTT. Its translation is CASVARGFADTQYF.

The chain combines TRBV5-8 with TRBJ2-7, with D perhaps being TRBD1 or TRBD2 (7 bases each). The germline gives CDR1 SGHTS, CDR2 YDEGEE. This CDR3 region has 16 residues. Trimming took off 5 bases at V and 7 bases at J, with 25 bases between the two ends. CDR3 sequence (DNA): TGTGCCAGCAGATTACAGGGAGGGGGCGCCAGGGGAGAGCAGTACTTC. It encodes CASRLQGGGARGEQYF.

This chain's CDR3 is CASRRDNYEQYF. In DNA form, the CDR3 reads TGTGCCAGCAGGAGGGACAACTACGAGCAGTACTTC. The chain has TRBV7-9 and TRBJ2-7, with D perhaps matching TRBD1 (6 bases). This CDR3 contains 12 residues. Germline-derived CDR1 and CDR2 are SEHNR and FQNEAQ (reference sequence). Trimming left V 6 bases short and J 3 bases short, with 9 bases between.

This chain uses TRBV18 with TRBJ1-4; D gene ambiguous. Germline-derived CDR1 and CDR2 are KGHSH and LQKENI. Trimming pared 5 bases from V and 5 bases from J, leaving 9 bases between. There are 13 residues in the CDR3. The CDR3 region is CASSFDTNEKLFF. CDR3 DNA sequence: TGTGCCAGCTCATTCGATACCAATGAAAAACTGTTTTTT.

The chain couples TRBV5-1 to TRBJ2-5; D is unclear. Germline-derived CDR1 and CDR2 are SGHRS and YFSETQ. This CDR3 contains 13 residues. V lost 4 bases and J 4 bases, leaving 11 bases between the germline ends. The CDR3 protein is CASSPLGAETQYF. CDR3 DNA: TGCGCCAGCAGCCCACTTGGCGCAGAGACCCAGTACTTC.

The chain employs TRBV2 and TRBJ2-2, with 7 bases lining up with TRBD2. This CDR3 contains 11 residues. Germline CDR1 reads SNHLY; CDR2 reads FYNNEI. With V trimmed by 8 bases and J by 6 bases, 0 bases remained unmatched. The CDR3: CASRGAGELFF. In DNA form, the CDR3 reads TGTGCCAGCCGGGGGGCCGGGGAGCTGTTTTTT.